This entry lists 11 T cell receptor beta chains sequenced from one sample in a study of cytomegalovirus exposure and HLA in healthy donors. Primers included in the PCR were 60 Vbeta and 13 Jbeta primers. Clones were sequenced by immunoSEQ multiplex PCR, and TCRdb holds only the in-frame ones, with some missing. The sample has fewer than 200,000 clones; around 80% are singletons. What was sequenced was PBMCs. All receptors come from a female donor in good health and CMV-seronegative.

This chain links TRBV11-2 with TRBJ2-7; 7 nucleotides line up with TRBD1. The CDR3 loop spans 14 amino acids. Germline CDR1 reads SGHAT; CDR2 reads FQNNGV. The V segment lost 1 base and the J segment 2 bases; nucleotides outside the gene matches: 2. This chain's CDR3 is CASSLGQGPYEQYF. The DNA of the CDR3 is TGTGCCAGCAGCTTAGGACAGGGACCCTACGAGCAGTACTTC.

The chain recombines TRBV28 with TRBJ2-7; a weak D match, TRBD1 (6 bases). Germline CDR1 reads MDHEN; CDR2 reads SYDVKM. CDR3 size: 14 residues. V was pared by 7 bases and J by 2 bases, with 15 bases between. CDR3 sequence reads: CASTKQGIAYEQYF. DNA of the CDR3: TGTGCCAGCACCAAACAGGGAATCGCCTACGAGCAGTACTTC. The full variable domain, rest sourced from reference TRBV28 and TRBJ2-7, is DVKVTQSSRYLVKRTGEKVFLECVQDMDHENMFWYRQDPGLGLRLIYFSYDVKMKEKGDIPEGYSVSREKKERFSLILESASTNQTSMYLCASTKQGIAYEQYFGPGTRLTVT.

This clone was recorded a few times. This chain joins TRBV5-8 and TRBJ2-7; a weak D match, TRBD2 (6 bases). The CDR3 runs 10 residues. The V end lost 6 bases, the J end lost 13 bases, and 14 bases lay between the germline ends. Germline-derived CDR1 and CDR2 are SGHTS and YDEGEE. This CDR3 is CASTPGGEYF. In nucleotides, the CDR3 is TGTGCCAGCACACCGGGCGGGGAATACTTC. Using reference TRBV5-8 and TRBJ2-7 for the parts outside the CDR3, the full variable domain is EAGVTQSPTHLIKTRGQQATLRCSPISGHTSVYWYQQALGLGLQFLLWYDEGEERNRGNFPPRFSGRQFPNYSSELNVNALELEDSALYLCASTPGGEYFGPGTRLTVT.

On this clone: A junction end diverges from the germline sequence, so it may reflect a read error. Distinct nucleotide sequences in the sample also encode this CDR3. This chain joins TRBV2 and TRBJ1-2; D not certain. Germline V CDR1 and CDR2: SNHLY, FYNNEI. The CDR3 sequence is 12 residues long. In DNA form, the CDR3 reads TGTGCCAGCAGTGGAACAGACTATGGCTACACTTTC. Amino acids: CASSGTDYGYTF.

The chain has TRBV7-2 and TRBJ1-1; TRBD1 matches at 7 bases. The CDR3 is made up of 14 amino acids. Germline CDR1 reads SGHTA; CDR2 reads FQGNSA. J was trimmed by 5 bases and V by 5 bases; bases with no gene match: 8. The CDR3 loop is CASSEQGTWTEAFF. In nucleotides, the CDR3 is TGTGCCAGCAGCGAACAGGGGACGTGGACTGAAGCTTTCTTT. The full variable domain, with the rest looked up from reference TRBV7-2 and TRBJ1-1, is GAGVSQSPSNKVTEKGKDVELRCDPISGHTALYWYRQSLGQGLEFLIYFQGNSAPDKSGLPSDRFSAERTGGSVSTLTIQRTQQEDSAVYLCASSEQGTWTEAFFGQGTRLTVV.

The chain combines TRBV9 with TRBJ2-5; 9 bases align to TRBD1. Losses at the gene ends were 4 bases for V and 5 bases for J; bases not matched to a gene: 9. The germline CDR1 and CDR2 sequences are SGDLS and YYNGEE. CDR3 size: 15 residues. CDR3 sequence: CASSPTGGFAETQYF. The CDR3 DNA follows: TGTGCCAGCAGCCCTACAGGGGGCTTTGCGGAGACCCAGTACTTC.

This clone was picked up one time. The rearrangement uses TRBV5-5 and TRBJ1-6; 7 bases are shared with TRBD1. V shed 2 bases and J 8 bases; nucleotides not matched to a gene: 7. CDR1 is SGHKS and CDR2 is YYEKEE in the germline V gene (reference sequence). The CDR3 consists of 15 residues. The DNA for the CDR3 is TGTGCCAGCAGCTTAAACCAGGGGGGCTATTCACCCCTCCACTTT. Its translation is CASSLNQGGYSPLHF.

This chain links TRBV2 with TRBJ1-3; D unclear. Trimming shortened V by 4 bases and J by 0 bases, and 13 bases separated the two germline ends. The CDR3 covers 16 residues. Per the germline V gene, CDR1 is SNHLY and CDR2 is FYNNEI. CDR3 DNA sequence: TGTGCCAGCAGTGTCGGACTCCCGAGCTCTGGAAACACCATATATTTT. This codes for CASSVGLPSSGNTIYF. Drawing the rest from reference TRBV2 and TRBJ1-3, the complete variable domain is EPEVTQTPSHQVTQMGQEVILRCVPISNHLYFYWYRQILGQKVEFLVSFYNNEISEKSEIFDDQFSVERPDGSNFTLKIRSTKLEDSAMYFCASSVGLPSSGNTIYFGEGSWLTVV.

The chain has TRBV6-5 and TRBJ2-3, with 7 nucleotides matching TRBD1. The CDR3 is 16 amino acids. Germline assignment: CDR1 MNHEY and CDR2 SVGAGI. The V segment lost 2 bases and the J segment 3 bases; nucleotides outside the gene matches: 8. As DNA, the CDR3 is TGTGCCAGCAGTTACGATTCGGCAGGGGGTACAGATACGCAGTATTTT. This codes for CASSYDSAGGTDTQYF.

The chain joins TRBV11-2 to TRBJ2-2, with 9 bases identical to TRBD1. V lost 3 bases and J lost 7; bases outside the gene matches: 12. CDR1 SGHAT and CDR2 FQNNGV come from the germline V gene. The CDR3 contains 17 residues. CDR3 sequence reads: CASSFTGTGRGGGELFF. As DNA, the CDR3 is TGTGCCAGCAGCTTCACCGGGACAGGGAGAGGAGGCGGGGAGCTGTTTTTT.

The chain uses TRBV18 and TRBJ2-7; the match to TRBD2 covers 7 bases. CDR3 length equals 18 residues. The V and J ends lost 8 bases and 3 bases, in that order; junction bases with no gene match: 22. CDR1 is KGHSH and CDR2 is LQKENI in the germline V gene. CDR3 DNA: TGTGCCAGCAGCCCCGGGGCTAGCGGTACTACATTTGGCTACGAGCAGTACTTC. Amino acid sequence: CASSPGASGTTFGYEQYF.